The 18 T cell receptor beta chains in this list originate from one sample, sequenced in a study of shared clonotypes between healthy human individuals. The data were produced by immunoSEQ multiplex PCR, yet TCRdb's version contains in-frame clones alone and is incomplete. Among millions of clones, 90% to 95% were seen once, and the ten largest hold around 0.13%. Sequenced material: naive CD4+ T cells sorted from blood. Subset of the sample: CD45RA+ positively selected. The receptors derive from a man aged 18 to 30 in good health.

The chain is built from TRBV7-9 and TRBJ2-3; tentatively, D is TRBD2 (6 bases). The CDR3 is 17 amino acids. Germline V gives CDR1 SEHNR, CDR2 FQNEAQ (reference sequence). V was trimmed by 0 bases and J by 2 bases, leaving 15 bases between them. CDR3 sequence (DNA): TGTGCCAGCAGCTTAGCGAGGGACTCCCTATTCACAGATACGCAGTATTTT. Its protein is CASSLARDSLFTDTQYF.

This sequence joins TRBV5-1 and TRBJ2-7; D possibly corresponds to TRBD1 (5 bases). Trimming left V 1 base short and J 1 base short, with 9 bases between. This CDR3 spans 14 amino acids. Germline V gene lookup returns CDR1 SGHRS and CDR2 YFSETQ. The CDR3 DNA is TGCGCCAGCAGCTTGAATCAGGGTTCCTACGAGCAGTACTTC. The encoded protein is CASSLNQGSYEQYF.

The J gene is TRBJ1-5, the V gene TRBV6-1; 10 nucleotides agree with TRBD1. J lost 2 bases, V lost 4 bases, and 8 bases had no gene match. This CDR3 is 17 amino acids long. Germline CDR1 is MNHNS and CDR2 is SASEGT. Here the CDR3 DNA reads TGTGCCAGCAGTGCCGGGACAGGGGCCCTAGGCAATCAGCCCCAGCATTTT. This translates into CASSAGTGALGNQPQHF.

The chain combines TRBV5-1 with TRBJ2-7; 9 positions match TRBD2. J was trimmed by 3 bases and V by 5 bases; bases with no gene match: 9. This CDR3 is built from 15 residues. Germline CDR1 and CDR2: SGHRS and YFSETQ. The CDR3 region is CASSYVAGEGYEQYF. The CDR3 region has the DNA TGCGCCAGCAGTTATGTAGCGGGAGAGGGCTACGAGCAGTACTTC.

The chain uses TRBV4-1 and TRBJ1-5, with D perhaps TRBD1 (5 bases). Germline loops: CDR1 MGHRA, CDR2 YSYEKL. The CDR3 loop spans 21 amino acids. The V end was cut by 0 bases, the J end by 0 bases, with 24 bases between. The CDR3 DNA follows: TGCGCCAGCAGCCAAGATATTTCCGTCTCCCGGGGAAGGGGTAGCAATCAGCCCCAGCATTTT. It codes for CASSQDISVSRGRGSNQPQHF.

The chain recombines TRBV5-1 with TRBJ2-1; D unresolved. Germline loops: CDR1 SGHRS, CDR2 YFSETQ. This CDR3 contains 15 residues. The V gene lost 4 bases and the J gene lost 4 bases, with 15 bases spanning the gap. Here the CDR3 DNA reads TGCGCCAGCAGCGCAAACCCCAGCGATTACAATGAGCAGTTCTTC. As protein: CASSANPSDYNEQFF. Full variable domain (missing parts from reference TRBV5-1 and TRBJ2-1): KAGVTQTPRYLIKTRGQQVTLSCSPISGHRSVSWYQQTPGQGLQFLFEYFSETQRNKGNFPGRFSGRQFSNSRSEMNVSTLELGDSALYLCASSANPSDYNEQFFGPGTRLTVL.

The chain uses TRBV19 and TRBJ2-2; perhaps TRBD1 as D (6 bases). V dropped 7 bases and J dropped 7 bases, with 16 bases sitting between them. CDR1 and CDR2 (germline): LNHDA, SQIVND (reference sequence). The CDR3 runs to 14 residues. The CDR3 DNA follows: TGTGCCAGTATGCTCGGGACACTCGGCGGGGAGCTGTTTTTT. This sequence encodes CASMLGTLGGELFF. The variable domain in full, completed from reference TRBV19 and TRBJ2-2, reads DGGITQSPKYLFRKEGQNVTLSCEQNLNHDAMYWYRQDPGQGLRLIYYSQIVNDFQKGDIAEGYSVSREKKESFPLTVTSAQKNPTAFYLCASMLGTLGGELFFGEGSRLTVL.

This chain connects TRBV5-1 to TRBJ1-4, with a weak D call TRBD1 (6 bases). The germline V gene encodes CDR1 SGHRS and CDR2 YFSETQ. V lost 3 bases and J 7 bases, leaving 13 bases between the germline ends. This CDR3 is 14 amino acids long. The CDR3 reads CASSSTGIGEKLFF. CDR3 sequence (DNA): TGCGCCAGCAGCTCCACAGGGATCGGTGAAAAACTGTTTTTT.

V is TRBV11-2 and J is TRBJ2-1; D uncertain. The CDR3 is made up of 15 amino acids. Per germline, CDR1 SGHAT and CDR2 FQNNGV. V lost 5 bases and J lost 8, with 19 bases in between. This chain's CDR3 is CASSVRSPVSDEQFF. The CDR3 nucleotides read TGTGCCAGCAGCGTGAGAAGCCCAGTTTCCGATGAGCAGTTCTTC.

V is TRBV10-1 and J is TRBJ2-2; 7 positions agree with TRBD1. CDR3 size: 14 residues. Germline V gene data show CDR1 as WNHNN and CDR2 as SYGVQD (reference sequence). J lost 4 bases, V lost 6 bases, and 5 bases had no gene match. The DNA of the CDR3 is TGCGCCAGCAGAAGGGACAGTAGCACCGGGGAGCTGTTTTTT. This sequence encodes CASRRDSSTGELFF.

This chain joins TRBV11-2 and TRBJ2-5; 11 bases agree with TRBD2. This CDR3 region has 13 residues. Germline V CDR1 and CDR2: SGHAT, FQNNGV. J was trimmed by 7 bases and V by 6 bases; bases with no gene match: 4. The CDR3 coding sequence is TGTGCCAGCAGACTAGCGGGGGTCCGGACCCAGTACTTC. It encodes CASRLAGVRTQYF.

V usage is TRBV6-5 and J usage is TRBJ1-2; D is perhaps TRBD1 (5 bases). V dropped 0 bases and J dropped 0 bases, with 11 bases sitting between them. CDR1 is MNHEY and CDR2 is SVGAGI in the germline V gene. CDR3 length: 16 amino acids. CDR3: CASSYSWGSPNYGYTF. The CDR3 DNA sequence: TGTGCCAGCAGTTACTCATGGGGGTCCCCTAACTATGGCTACACCTTC.

The chain couples TRBV28 to TRBJ2-3; maybe TRBD2 (5 bases). The V gene lost 10 bases and the J gene lost 7 bases, with 15 bases spanning the gap. Germline lookup yields CDR1 MDHEN and CDR2 SYDVKM. The CDR3 runs to 12 residues. The CDR3 here is CATGVQANTQYF. CDR3 sequence (DNA): TGTGCCACCGGGGTGCAGGCAAATACGCAGTATTTT.

The gene calls are TRBV18 and TRBJ2-7; weak D call: TRBD2 (7 bases). The CDR3 length is 16 residues. Between the trimmed V and J ends, which lost 2 bases and 0 bases, there was a span of 14 bases. Germline V CDR1 and CDR2: KGHSH, LQKENI. CDR3: CASSPSGGGFSYEQYF. The CDR3 DNA is TGTGCCAGCTCACCAAGTGGCGGGGGCTTCTCCTACGAGCAGTACTTC.

V is TRBV6-5 and J is TRBJ2-5, with 8 bases fitting TRBD1. This CDR3 has 14 amino acids. V dropped 5 bases and J dropped 4; count of bases not matched to a gene: 6. CDR1 is MNHEY and CDR2 is SVGAGI in the germline V gene. The CDR3 sequence: CASSRSDRVETQYF. CDR3 sequence (DNA): TGTGCCAGCAGTCGTTCGGACAGGGTAGAGACCCAGTACTTC.

This rearrangement joins TRBV14 to TRBJ2-7, with D perhaps assigned TRBD1 or TRBD2 (5 bases each). V was shortened by 2 bases and J by 2 bases, with 13 bases between the two germline ends. The length of the CDR3 is 15 residues. Germline V gives CDR1 SGHDN, CDR2 FVKESK. The DNA for the CDR3 is TGTGCCAGCAGCCAATTAAGAGGGACCACCTACGAGCAGTACTTC. Protein: CASSQLRGTTYEQYF.

This rearrangement joins TRBV4-3 to TRBJ1-2; no clear D gene. With 0 bases removed from V and 0 bases from J, the gap between germline ends came to 8 bases. The CDR3 length is 15 residues. Germline CDR1 and CDR2: LGHNA and YSLEER. CDR3 region: CASSQDPGSNYGYTF. CDR3 in DNA: TGCGCCAGCAGCCAAGATCCCGGCTCTAACTATGGCTACACCTTC.

The chain recombines TRBV7-2 with TRBJ1-1; 7 bases align to TRBD1. CDR3 length: 15 residues. Unmatched junction bases numbered 3, after V lost 1 base and J lost 1 base. Germline V gene lookup returns CDR1 SGHTA and CDR2 FQGNSA. For the CDR3, the DNA is TGTGCCAGCAGCTTAGAAGGGGGCGCGAACACTGAAGCTTTCTTT. It yields the protein CASSLEGGANTEAFF.